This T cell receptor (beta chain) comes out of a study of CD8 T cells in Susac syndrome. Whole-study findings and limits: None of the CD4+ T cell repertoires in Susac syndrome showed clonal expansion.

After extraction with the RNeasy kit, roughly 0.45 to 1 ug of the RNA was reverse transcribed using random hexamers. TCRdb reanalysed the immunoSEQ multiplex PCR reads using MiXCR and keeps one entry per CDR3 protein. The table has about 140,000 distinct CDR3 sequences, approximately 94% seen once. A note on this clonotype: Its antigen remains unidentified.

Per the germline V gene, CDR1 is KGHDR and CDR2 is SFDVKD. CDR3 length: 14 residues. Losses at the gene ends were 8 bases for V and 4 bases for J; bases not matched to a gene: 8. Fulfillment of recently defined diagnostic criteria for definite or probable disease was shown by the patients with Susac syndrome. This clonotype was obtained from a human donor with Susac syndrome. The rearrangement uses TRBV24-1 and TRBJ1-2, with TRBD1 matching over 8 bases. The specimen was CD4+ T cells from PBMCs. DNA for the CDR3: TGTGCCACCACACCGGGACAGGAGAGCTATGGCTACACCTTC. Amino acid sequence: CATTPGQESYGYTF.